A selection of T cell receptor beta chains follows, all from one sample in a study of blood T cell repertoires in COVID-19. The table came from immunoSEQ multiplex PCR; TCRdb's copy has only in-frame clones and leaves some out. Of a few hundred thousand clones in the sample, more than 75% were seen once. Sequenced: peripheral blood. These receptors were collected from a woman aged 25-40 years with COVID-19, enrolled during active disease. Both conserved end residues are part of each CDR3. Each record gives: CDR3 DNA, CDR3 protein, J gene, D gene, clone size, V gene. A D gene is named only where the DNA matches it firmly. Clone size appears in some rows only: once, few, many, or a class for an expanded clone.

CDR3nt: TGTGCCAGCAGTGATACAGGGGGCGCCGGCACAGATACGCAGTATTTT
CDR3aa: CASSDTGGAGTDTQYF
j_gene: TRBJ2-3
d_gene: TRBD1
abundance: -
v_gene: TRBV7-9

CDR3nt: TGTGCCAGACAGGGGAGCACTGAAGCTTTCTTT
CDR3aa: CARQGSTEAFF
j_gene: TRBJ1-1
d_gene: TRBD1
abundance: -
v_gene: TRBV2

CDR3nt: TGTGCCAGTAGTCCCGGGACAGGGGAAGAGACCCAGTACTTC
CDR3aa: CASSPGTGEETQYF
j_gene: TRBJ2-5
d_gene: TRBD1
abundance: -
v_gene: TRBV19

CDR3nt: TGTGCCAGCAGCTTAAGGGGGCGGGGAACCGGGGAGCTGTTTTTT
CDR3aa: CASSLRGRGTGELFF
j_gene: TRBJ2-2
d_gene: -
abundance: once
v_gene: TRBV11-2

CDR3nt: TGTGCCAGCAGCTCGACCACTAGCGGGACGACTCAGTTCTTC
CDR3aa: CASSSTTSGTTQFF
j_gene: TRBJ2-1
d_gene: TRBD2
abundance: -
v_gene: TRBV11-2

CDR3nt: TGTGCCTGGAGGGTCGGGGTTGGACCCGGGAACACTGAAGCTTTCTTT
CDR3aa: CAWRVGVGPGNTEAFF
j_gene: TRBJ1-1
d_gene: -
abundance: -
v_gene: TRBV30

CDR3nt: TGTGCCAGCAGCCAAGATGGAGAGGCTGGGGCCAACGTCCTGACTTTC
CDR3aa: CASSQDGEAGANVLTF
j_gene: TRBJ2-6
d_gene: -
abundance: -
v_gene: TRBV4-2

CDR3nt: TGTGCCAGCAGGTGGACTAGCGGGAACACCGGGGAGCTGTTTTTT
CDR3aa: CASRWTSGNTGELFF
j_gene: TRBJ2-2
d_gene: TRBD2
abundance: -
v_gene: TRBV27

CDR3nt: TGTGCCAGTAGTCTCACCCCAGGGGTGTACACTGAAGCTTTCTTT
CDR3aa: CASSLTPGVYTEAFF
j_gene: TRBJ1-1
d_gene: -
abundance: -
v_gene: TRBV19

CDR3nt: TGTGCCAGCAGCGTAGATGGTGGAGGGGTTGGGGACACTGAAGCTTTCTTT
CDR3aa: CASSVDGGGVGDTEAFF
j_gene: TRBJ1-1
d_gene: -
abundance: -
v_gene: TRBV9

CDR3nt: TGTGCCAGCAGACACAGGGGGCAAGGCTCCTACGAGCAGTACTTC
CDR3aa: CASRHRGQGSYEQYF
j_gene: TRBJ2-7
d_gene: TRBD1
abundance: -
v_gene: TRBV6-5

CDR3nt: TGTGCTAGTGGTTATGGGACAGCATATGGCTACACCTTC
CDR3aa: CASGYGTAYGYTF
j_gene: TRBJ1-2
d_gene: TRBD1
abundance: -
v_gene: TRBV12-5

CDR3nt: TGTGCCAGCAGGCCGACTAGCGGATACGAGCAGTACTTC
CDR3aa: CASRPTSGYEQYF
j_gene: TRBJ2-7
d_gene: TRBD2
abundance: few
v_gene: TRBV12-3/TRBV12-4

CDR3nt: TGTGCCAGCAATACCCCTCTGAGCAAGGAGCAGTTCTTC
CDR3aa: CASNTPLSKEQFF
j_gene: TRBJ2-1
d_gene: -
abundance: -
v_gene: TRBV6-4

CDR3nt: TGTGCCAGCAGCCTGAGGTCGGGGAACGGGGAGCTGTTTTTT
CDR3aa: CASSLRSGNGELFF
j_gene: TRBJ2-2
d_gene: -
abundance: -
v_gene: TRBV7-9

CDR3nt: TGCGCCAGCAAGCGGAGTGCAGGGAGGGCAGATACGCAGTATTTT
CDR3aa: CASKRSAGRADTQYF
j_gene: TRBJ2-3
d_gene: TRBD2
abundance: few
v_gene: TRBV5-1

CDR3nt: TGTGCCAGCAGCTTAAGATCTAGCACGGATACGCAGTATTTT
CDR3aa: CASSLRSSTDTQYF
j_gene: TRBJ2-3
d_gene: -
abundance: -
v_gene: TRBV7-3

CDR3nt: TGTGCCTGGAGTCTGCAGGGGACCTACAATGAGCAGTTCTTC
CDR3aa: CAWSLQGTYNEQFF
j_gene: TRBJ2-1
d_gene: -
abundance: once
v_gene: TRBV30

CDR3nt: TGTGCCAGCAGGCGGGGGACAGGGTTCACAGATACGCAGTATTTT
CDR3aa: CASRRGTGFTDTQYF
j_gene: TRBJ2-3
d_gene: TRBD1
abundance: -
v_gene: TRBV6-5

CDR3nt: TGTGCCAGTACCCAGGGTCAGGGTTTGGCGGGCTACACCTTC
CDR3aa: CASTQGQGLAGYTF
j_gene: TRBJ1-2
d_gene: -
abundance: -
v_gene: TRBV19

CDR3nt: TGTGCCAGCAGCCCTGCTAATCGGGAGACCTACGAGCAGTACTTC
CDR3aa: CASSPANRETYEQYF
j_gene: TRBJ2-7
d_gene: -
abundance: -
v_gene: TRBV7-6